A single sample gave rise to the 15 T cell receptor beta chains below, sequenced in a study of blood T cell repertoires in COVID-19. TCRdb's table, derived via immunoSEQ multiplex PCR, lists solely in-frame clones and lacks some. The sample records some 110,000 clones, about 90% being singletons. The sequenced sample consisted of peripheral blood. Receptors were obtained from a human donor in a cohort sampled during active COVID-19.

This rearrangement joins TRBV27 to TRBJ2-7; TRBD2 agrees at 10 bases. The V gene end was trimmed by 6 bases and the J gene end by 3 bases; junction bases not matched to a gene: 2. This CDR3 region has 13 residues. CDR1 and CDR2 from the germline V gene are MNHEY and SMNVEV (reference sequence). CDR3 nucleotides: TGTGCCAGCAGGGGACTAGCGCTCTACGAGCAGTACTTC. Its protein product is CASRGLALYEQYF.

The chain carries TRBV6-5 and TRBJ1-2; 12 nucleotides align to TRBD1. The V gene end was trimmed by 10 bases and the J gene end by 9 bases; junction bases not matched to a gene: 15. The germline CDR1 and CDR2 sequences are MNHEY and SVGAGI. CDR3 size: 15 residues. CDR3 coding DNA: TGTGCCACGACGCCCCCGGGGACAGGGGGCAGGAGCTACACCTTC. Translated: CATTPPGTGGRSYTF.

The chain carries TRBV6-5 and TRBJ1-2; 7 positions agree with TRBD1. CDR3 length: 13 residues. In germline, CDR1 is MNHEY, CDR2 SVGAGI. V shed 5 bases, J shed 10 bases, and the junction held 10 bases outside the gene matches. This CDR3 is CASSTGAAVDYTF. The DNA for the CDR3 is TGTGCCAGCAGTACAGGGGCCGCCGTTGACTACACCTTC.

This clone was recorded a few times. The gene calls are TRBV28 and TRBJ1-1; D unresolved. V dropped 7 bases and J dropped 0 bases, with 6 bases sitting between them. This CDR3 spans 12 amino acids. Per germline, CDR1 MDHEN and CDR2 SYDVKM. The DNA for the CDR3 is TGTGCCAGCATGCAGATGAACACTGAAGCTTTCTTT. Translation: CASMQMNTEAFF.

V usage is TRBV6-4 and J usage is TRBJ1-2, with a possible D match to TRBD1 (5 bases). CDR1 is MRHNA and CDR2 is SNTAGT in the germline V gene. The CDR3 spans 13 residues. V was trimmed by 6 bases and J by 8 bases, leaving 16 bases between them. CDR3 nucleotides: TGTGCCAGCAGACCTAGCGGGGGTGGAGGCTACACCTTC. It yields the protein CASRPSGGGGYTF.

This chain connects TRBV28 to TRBJ1-2; 8 bases fit TRBD1. The junction had 7 bases not matched to a gene; V was cut back by 1 base and J by 3 bases. CDR1 is MDHEN and CDR2 is SYDVKM in the germline V gene. CDR3 length equals 16 residues. The CDR3 spells CASSLFAGQGDYGYTF. The CDR3 DNA reads TGTGCCAGCAGTTTATTCGCCGGACAGGGAGACTATGGCTACACCTTC.

V gene TRBV5-4 combines with J gene TRBJ2-3; 7 bases agree with TRBD2. CDR3 length: 15 residues. V dropped 2 bases and J dropped 6; count of bases not matched to a gene: 9. Germline CDR1 and CDR2: SGHNT and YYREEE (reference sequence). CDR3 in DNA: TGTGCCAGCAGCTTTTCTAGCGGCGGGTGGGATACGCAGTATTTT. Translating gives CASSFSSGGWDTQYF.

V usage is TRBV20-1 and J usage is TRBJ2-7, with 8 bases that match TRBD2. Trimming at V came to 3 bases and at J to 4 bases, leaving 14 bases not matched to a gene. Germline assignment: CDR1 DFQATT and CDR2 SNEGSKA (reference sequence). The CDR3 length is 16 residues. CDR3 nucleotide sequence: TGCAGTGCTAGTAGGTCTAGCGGGCCCGGAGGGTACGAGCAGTACTTC. This gives the protein CSASRSSGPGGYEQYF.

The CDR3 is CASSLTGGNTEAFF. CDR3 nucleotides: TGTGCCAGCAGCTTAACGGGGGGGAACACTGAAGCTTTCTTT. This chain uses TRBV7-3 with TRBJ1-1; possible D gene TRBD1, 5 bases. This CDR3 region has 14 residues. V lost 0 bases, J lost 1 base, and 6 bases lay in between. CDR1 and CDR2 from the germline V gene are SGHTA and FQGTGA.

The chain combines TRBV7-2 with TRBJ2-7, with TRBD2 matching over 9 bases. The CDR3 is made up of 14 amino acids. The V gene end was trimmed by 4 bases and the J gene end by 7 bases; junction bases not matched to a gene: 8. Germline values: CDR1 SGHTA, CDR2 FQGNSA. The CDR3 DNA is TGTGCCAGCAGCTCTCTAGCGGGAAGGTTGGAGCAGTACTTC. Protein: CASSSLAGRLEQYF.

The chain is built from TRBV19 and TRBJ2-3; 7 bases match TRBD2. The ends lost 5 bases at V and 0 bases at J; junction bases unmatched: 14. This CDR3 has 18 residues. Germline CDR1 and CDR2: LNHDA and SQIVND (reference sequence). The CDR3 reads CASSARRLATPSTDTQYF. The CDR3 DNA reads TGTGCCAGTAGTGCCCGGAGACTAGCTACTCCTAGCACAGATACGCAGTATTTT.

The rearrangement uses TRBV6-5 and TRBJ1-2; D is unresolved. CDR1 and CDR2 (germline): MNHEY, SVGAGI. V gave up 6 bases and J gave up 4 bases, with 9 bases separating them. This CDR3 region has 12 residues. The CDR3 DNA follows: TGTGCCAGCAGACTCGGACTCTATGGCTACACCTTC. Protein sequence: CASRLGLYGYTF.

J is TRBJ2-3 and V is TRBV2, with 10 bases identical to TRBD2. Germline CDR1 is SNHLY and CDR2 is FYNNEI. V shed 4 bases and J 2 bases; nucleotides not matched to a gene: 9. The CDR3 is made up of 17 amino acids. CDR3 loop: CASSARLAGTLTDTQYF. As DNA, the CDR3 is TGTGCCAGCAGTGCAAGACTAGCGGGTACACTCACAGATACGCAGTATTTT. The full variable domain, rest sourced from reference TRBV2 and TRBJ2-3, is EPEVTQTPSHQVTQMGQEVILRCVPISNHLYFYWYRQILGQKVEFLVSFYNNEISEKSEIFDDQFSVERPDGSNFTLKIRSTKLEDSAMYFCASSARLAGTLTDTQYFGPGTRLTVL.

The genes are TRBV7-9 and TRBJ1-1; D gene uncertain. The CDR3 length is 15 residues. Deletions cut 6 bases from V and 0 bases from J, with 14 bases between. Germline V gene sequence: CDR1 SEHNR, CDR2 FQNEAQ (reference sequence). CDR3 nucleotide sequence: TGTGCCAGCAGTTACGAGGCGGGAGTGAACACTGAAGCTTTCTTT. Translated, it gives CASSYEAGVNTEAFF.

The chain links TRBV6-5 to TRBJ1-4; TRBD1 agrees at 7 bases. The J segment lost 6 bases and the V segment lost 5 bases, leaving 9 bases of the junction unmatched. CDR3 length: 15 residues. The germline V gene has CDR1 MNHEY and CDR2 SVGAGI. The CDR3: CASSLDRRFDEKLFF. CDR3 nucleotide sequence: TGTGCCAGCAGTCTGGACAGGCGGTTTGATGAAAAACTGTTTTTT.